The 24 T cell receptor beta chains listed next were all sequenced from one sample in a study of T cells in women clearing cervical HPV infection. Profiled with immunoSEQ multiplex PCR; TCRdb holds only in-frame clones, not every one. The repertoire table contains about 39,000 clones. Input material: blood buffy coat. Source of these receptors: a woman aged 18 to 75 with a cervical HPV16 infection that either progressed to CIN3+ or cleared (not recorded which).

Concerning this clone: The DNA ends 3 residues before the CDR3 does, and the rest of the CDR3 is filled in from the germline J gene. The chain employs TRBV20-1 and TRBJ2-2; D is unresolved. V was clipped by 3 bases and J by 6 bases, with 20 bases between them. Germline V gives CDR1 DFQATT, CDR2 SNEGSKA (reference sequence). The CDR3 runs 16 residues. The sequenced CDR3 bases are TGCAGTGCTAGTGCGCCCGGTTCTACAAGCGCCGGGGAG. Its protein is CSASAPGSTSAGE. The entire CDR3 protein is CSASAPGSTSAGELFF.

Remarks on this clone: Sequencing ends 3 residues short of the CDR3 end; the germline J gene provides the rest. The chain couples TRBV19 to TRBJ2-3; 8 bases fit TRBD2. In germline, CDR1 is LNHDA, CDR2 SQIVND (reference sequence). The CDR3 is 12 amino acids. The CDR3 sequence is CASSSAGEAQYF. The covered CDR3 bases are TGTGCCAGTAGTTCAGCGGGGGAAGCG.

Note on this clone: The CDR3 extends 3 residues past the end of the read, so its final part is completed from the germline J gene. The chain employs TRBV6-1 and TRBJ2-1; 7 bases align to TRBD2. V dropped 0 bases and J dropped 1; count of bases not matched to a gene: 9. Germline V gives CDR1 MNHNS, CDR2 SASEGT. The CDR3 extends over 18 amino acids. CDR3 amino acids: CASSEAPTAGVSYNEQFF. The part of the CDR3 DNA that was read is TGTGCCAGCAGTGAAGCCCCCACTGCGGGGGTTTCCTACAATGAG.

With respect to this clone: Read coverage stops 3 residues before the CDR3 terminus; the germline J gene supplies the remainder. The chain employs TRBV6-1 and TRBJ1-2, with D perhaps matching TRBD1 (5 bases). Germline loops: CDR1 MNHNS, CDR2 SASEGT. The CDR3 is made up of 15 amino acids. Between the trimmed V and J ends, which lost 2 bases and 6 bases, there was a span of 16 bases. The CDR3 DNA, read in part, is TGTGCCAGCAGTGAAAACCCCTGGTCGGGGGATGGC. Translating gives CASSENPWSGDG. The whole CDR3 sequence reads CASSENPWSGDGYTF.

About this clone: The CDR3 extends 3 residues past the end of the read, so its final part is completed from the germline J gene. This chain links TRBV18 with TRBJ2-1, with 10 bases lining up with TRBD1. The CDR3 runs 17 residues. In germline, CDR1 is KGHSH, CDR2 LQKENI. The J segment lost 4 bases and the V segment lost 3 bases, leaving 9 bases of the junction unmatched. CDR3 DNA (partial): TGTGCCAGCTCACCGCAAGTCGGGACAGGGGCATACAATGAG. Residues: CASSPQVGTGAYNE. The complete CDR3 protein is CASSPQVGTGAYNEQFF.

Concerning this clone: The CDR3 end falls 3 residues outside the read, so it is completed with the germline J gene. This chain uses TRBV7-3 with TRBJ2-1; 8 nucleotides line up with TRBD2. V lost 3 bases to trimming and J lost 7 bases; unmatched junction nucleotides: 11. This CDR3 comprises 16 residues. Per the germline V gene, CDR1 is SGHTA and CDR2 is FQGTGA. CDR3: CASSFSGLAGRNEQFF. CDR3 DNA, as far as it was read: TGTGCCAGCAGCTTCTCGGGTTTAGCGGGGCGGAATGAG.

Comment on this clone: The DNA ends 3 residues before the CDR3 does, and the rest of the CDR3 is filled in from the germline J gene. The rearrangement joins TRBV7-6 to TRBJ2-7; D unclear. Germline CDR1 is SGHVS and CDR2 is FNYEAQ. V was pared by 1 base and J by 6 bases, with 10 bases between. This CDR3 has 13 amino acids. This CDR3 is CASSLERFAEQYF. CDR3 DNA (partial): TGTGCCAGCAGCTTAGAGCGCTTTGCCGAG.

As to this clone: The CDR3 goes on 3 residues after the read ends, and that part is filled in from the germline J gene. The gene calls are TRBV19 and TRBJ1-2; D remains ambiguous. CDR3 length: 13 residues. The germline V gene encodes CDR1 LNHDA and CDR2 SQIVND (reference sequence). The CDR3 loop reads CASSIGWREGYTF. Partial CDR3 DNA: TGTGCCAGTAGTATAGGGTGGCGGGAAGGC.

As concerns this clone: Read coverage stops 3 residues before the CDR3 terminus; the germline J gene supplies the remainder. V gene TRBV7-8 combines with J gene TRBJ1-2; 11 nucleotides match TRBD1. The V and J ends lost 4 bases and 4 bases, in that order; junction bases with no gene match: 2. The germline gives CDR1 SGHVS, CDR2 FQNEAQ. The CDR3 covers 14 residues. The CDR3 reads CASSSDRGLYGYTF. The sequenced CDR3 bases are TGTGCCAGCAGCTCGGACAGGGGGCTCTATGGC.

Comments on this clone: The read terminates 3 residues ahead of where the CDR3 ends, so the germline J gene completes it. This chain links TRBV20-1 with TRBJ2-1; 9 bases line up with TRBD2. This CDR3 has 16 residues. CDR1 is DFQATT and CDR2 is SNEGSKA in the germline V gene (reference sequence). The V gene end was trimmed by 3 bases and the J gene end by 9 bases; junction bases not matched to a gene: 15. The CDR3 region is CSASTTLAGNRGEQFF. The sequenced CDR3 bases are TGCAGTGCTAGTACAACCCTAGCGGGGAATCGAGGTGAG.

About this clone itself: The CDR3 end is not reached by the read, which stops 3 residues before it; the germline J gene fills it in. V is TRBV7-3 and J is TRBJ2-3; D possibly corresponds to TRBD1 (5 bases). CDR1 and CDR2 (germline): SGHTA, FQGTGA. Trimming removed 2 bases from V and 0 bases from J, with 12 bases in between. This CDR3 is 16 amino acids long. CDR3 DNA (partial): TGTGCCAGCAGCTTAGCACAGGTAGCTAGCACAGATACG. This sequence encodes CASSLAQVASTDT. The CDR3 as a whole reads CASSLAQVASTDTQYF.

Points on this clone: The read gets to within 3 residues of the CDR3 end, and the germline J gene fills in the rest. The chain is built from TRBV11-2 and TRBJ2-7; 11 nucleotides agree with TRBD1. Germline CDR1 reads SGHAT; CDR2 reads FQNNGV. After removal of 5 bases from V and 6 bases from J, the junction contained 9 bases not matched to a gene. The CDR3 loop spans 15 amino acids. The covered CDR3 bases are TGTGCCAGCAGCCGACCCGGGACAGGGGGAGGCGAG. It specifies CASSRPGTGGGE. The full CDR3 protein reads CASSRPGTGGGEQYF.

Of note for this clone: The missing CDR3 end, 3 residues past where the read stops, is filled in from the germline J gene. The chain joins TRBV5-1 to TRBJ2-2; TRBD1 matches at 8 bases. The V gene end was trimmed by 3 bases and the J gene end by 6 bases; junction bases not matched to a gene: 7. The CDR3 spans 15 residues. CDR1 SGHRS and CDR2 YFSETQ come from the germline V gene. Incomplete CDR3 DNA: TGCGCCAGCAGCTCCCGGACAGGGTCGGCCGGGGAG. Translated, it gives CASSSRTGSAGE. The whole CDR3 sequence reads CASSSRTGSAGELFF.

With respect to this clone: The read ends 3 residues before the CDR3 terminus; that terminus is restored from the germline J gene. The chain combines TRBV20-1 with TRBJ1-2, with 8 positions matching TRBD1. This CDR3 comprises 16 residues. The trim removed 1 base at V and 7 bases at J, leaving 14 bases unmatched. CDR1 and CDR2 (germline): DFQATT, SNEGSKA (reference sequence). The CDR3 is CSARGPGGDLSGGYTF. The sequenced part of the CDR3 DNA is TGCAGTGCTAGAGGGCCAGGGGGCGACCTATCAGGTGGC.

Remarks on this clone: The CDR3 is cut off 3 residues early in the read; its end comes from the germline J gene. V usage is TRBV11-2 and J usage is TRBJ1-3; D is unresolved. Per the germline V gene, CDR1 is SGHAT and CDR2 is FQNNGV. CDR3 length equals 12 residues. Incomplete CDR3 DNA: TGTGCCAGCAGCAGCGGGCGGGGAGAT. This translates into CASSSGRGD. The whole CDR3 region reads CASSSGRGDIYF.

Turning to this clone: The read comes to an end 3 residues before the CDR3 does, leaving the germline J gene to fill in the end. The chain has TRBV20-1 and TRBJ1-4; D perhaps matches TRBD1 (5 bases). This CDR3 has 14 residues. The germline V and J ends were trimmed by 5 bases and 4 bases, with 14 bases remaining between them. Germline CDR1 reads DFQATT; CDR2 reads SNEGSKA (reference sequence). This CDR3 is CSADSGQGNEKLFF. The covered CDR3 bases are TGCAGTGCTGATTCAGGGCAGGGTAATGAAAAA.

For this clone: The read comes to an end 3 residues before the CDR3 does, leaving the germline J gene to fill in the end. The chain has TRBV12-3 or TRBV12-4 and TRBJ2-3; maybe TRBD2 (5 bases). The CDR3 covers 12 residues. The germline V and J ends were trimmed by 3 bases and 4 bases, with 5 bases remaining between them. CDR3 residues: CASSLRADTQYF. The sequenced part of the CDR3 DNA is TGTGCCAGCAGTTTGAGGGCAGATACG.

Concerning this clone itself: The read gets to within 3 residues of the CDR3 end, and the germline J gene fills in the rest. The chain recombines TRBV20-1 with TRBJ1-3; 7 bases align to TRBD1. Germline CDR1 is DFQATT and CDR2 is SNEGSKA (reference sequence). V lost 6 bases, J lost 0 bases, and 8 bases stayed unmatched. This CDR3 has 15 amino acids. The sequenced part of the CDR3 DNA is TGCAGTGCGAAACGGACAGGATCCTCTGGAAACACC. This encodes CSAKRTGSSGNT. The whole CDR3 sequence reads CSAKRTGSSGNTIYF.

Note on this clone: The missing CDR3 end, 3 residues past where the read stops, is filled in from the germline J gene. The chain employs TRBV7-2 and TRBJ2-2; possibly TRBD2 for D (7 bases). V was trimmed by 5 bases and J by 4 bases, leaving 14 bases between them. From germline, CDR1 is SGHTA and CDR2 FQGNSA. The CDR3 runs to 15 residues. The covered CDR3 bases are TGTGCCAGCAGCCCTGGGGGGGGGCGCACCGGGGAG. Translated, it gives CASSPGGGRTGE. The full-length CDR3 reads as CASSPGGGRTGELFF.

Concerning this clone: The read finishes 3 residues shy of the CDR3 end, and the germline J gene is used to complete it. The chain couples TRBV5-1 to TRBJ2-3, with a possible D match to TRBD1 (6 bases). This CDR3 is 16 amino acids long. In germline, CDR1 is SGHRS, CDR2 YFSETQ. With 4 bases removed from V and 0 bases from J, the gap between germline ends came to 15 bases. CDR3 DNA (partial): TGCGCCAGCAGCCGACAGGCATCCACTAGCACAGATACG. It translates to CASSRQASTSTDT. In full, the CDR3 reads CASSRQASTSTDTQYF.

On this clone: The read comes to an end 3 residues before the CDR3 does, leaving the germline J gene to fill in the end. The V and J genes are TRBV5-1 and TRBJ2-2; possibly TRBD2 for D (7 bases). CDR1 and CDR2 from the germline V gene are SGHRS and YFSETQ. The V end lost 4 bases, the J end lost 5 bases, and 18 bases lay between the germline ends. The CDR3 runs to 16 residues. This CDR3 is CASSPGASGFTGELFF. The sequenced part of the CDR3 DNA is TGCGCCAGCAGCCCGGGGGCTAGCGGATTTACCGGGGAG.

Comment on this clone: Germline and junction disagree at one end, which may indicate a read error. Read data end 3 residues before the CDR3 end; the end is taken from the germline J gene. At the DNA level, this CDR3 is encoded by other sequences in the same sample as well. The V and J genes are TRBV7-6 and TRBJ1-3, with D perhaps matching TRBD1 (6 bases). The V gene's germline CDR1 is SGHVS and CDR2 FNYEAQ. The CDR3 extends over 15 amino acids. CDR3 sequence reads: CASSLLDSSGNTIYF. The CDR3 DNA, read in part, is TGTGCTAGCAGCTTATTGGACAGCTCTGGAAACACC.

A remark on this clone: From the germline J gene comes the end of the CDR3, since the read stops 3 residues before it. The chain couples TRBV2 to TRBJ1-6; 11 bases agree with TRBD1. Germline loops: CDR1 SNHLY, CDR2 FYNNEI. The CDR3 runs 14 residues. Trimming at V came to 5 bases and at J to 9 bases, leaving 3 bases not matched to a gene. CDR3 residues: CASSLGQGASPLHF. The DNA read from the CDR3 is TGTGCCAGCAGTTTAGGACAGGGGGCTTCACCC.

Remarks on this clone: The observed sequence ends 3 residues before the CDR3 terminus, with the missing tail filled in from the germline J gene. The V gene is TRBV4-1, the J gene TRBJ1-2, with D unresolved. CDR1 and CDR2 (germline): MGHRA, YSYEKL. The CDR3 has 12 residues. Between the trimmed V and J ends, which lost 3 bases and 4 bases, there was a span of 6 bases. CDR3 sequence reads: CASSHPSYGYTF. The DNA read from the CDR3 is TGCGCCAGCAGCCATCCGTCCTATGGC.